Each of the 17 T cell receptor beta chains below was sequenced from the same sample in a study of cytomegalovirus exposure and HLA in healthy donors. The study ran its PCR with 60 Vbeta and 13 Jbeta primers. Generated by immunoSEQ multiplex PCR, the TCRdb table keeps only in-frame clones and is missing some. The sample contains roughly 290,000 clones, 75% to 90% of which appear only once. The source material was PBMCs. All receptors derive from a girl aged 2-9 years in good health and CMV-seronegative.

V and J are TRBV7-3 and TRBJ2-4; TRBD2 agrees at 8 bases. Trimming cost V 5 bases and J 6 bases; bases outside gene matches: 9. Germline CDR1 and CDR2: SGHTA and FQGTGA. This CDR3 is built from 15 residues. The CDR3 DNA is TGTGCCAGCAGCGCAGACGGGAGGGCCGTAAACATTCAGTACTTC. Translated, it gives CASSADGRAVNIQYF.

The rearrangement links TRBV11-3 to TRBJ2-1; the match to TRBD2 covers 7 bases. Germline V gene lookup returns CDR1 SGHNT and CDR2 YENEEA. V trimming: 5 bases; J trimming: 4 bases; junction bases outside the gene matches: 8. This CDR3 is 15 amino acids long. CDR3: CASSQSEGLYNEQFF. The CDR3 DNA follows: TGTGCCAGCAGCCAATCGGAGGGACTATACAATGAGCAGTTCTTC.

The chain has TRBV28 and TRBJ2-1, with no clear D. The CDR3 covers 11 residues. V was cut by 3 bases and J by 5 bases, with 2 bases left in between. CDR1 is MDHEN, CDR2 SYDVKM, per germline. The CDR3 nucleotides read TGTGCCAGCAGTTTCAACAATGAGCAGTTCTTC. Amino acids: CASSFNNEQFF.

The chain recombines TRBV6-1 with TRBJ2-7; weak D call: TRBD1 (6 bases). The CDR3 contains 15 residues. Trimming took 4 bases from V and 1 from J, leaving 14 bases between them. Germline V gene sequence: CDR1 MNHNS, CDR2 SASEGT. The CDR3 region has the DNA TGTGCCAGCAGTGTTCTGGGGGCGGCTTCCTACGAGCAGTACTTC. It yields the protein CASSVLGAASYEQYF.

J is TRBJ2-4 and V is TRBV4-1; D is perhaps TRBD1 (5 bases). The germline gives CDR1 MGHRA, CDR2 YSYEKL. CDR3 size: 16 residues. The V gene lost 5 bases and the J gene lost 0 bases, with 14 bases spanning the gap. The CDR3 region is CASSERQLLAKNIQYF. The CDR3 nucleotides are TGCGCCAGCAGCGAACGACAGCTACTAGCCAAAAACATTCAGTACTTC.

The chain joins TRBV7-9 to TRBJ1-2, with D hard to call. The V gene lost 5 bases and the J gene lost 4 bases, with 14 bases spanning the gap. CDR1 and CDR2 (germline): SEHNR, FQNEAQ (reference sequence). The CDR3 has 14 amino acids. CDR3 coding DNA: TGTGCCAGCAGCCTCGAACTCGGGATCTATGGCTACACCTTC. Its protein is CASSLELGIYGYTF.

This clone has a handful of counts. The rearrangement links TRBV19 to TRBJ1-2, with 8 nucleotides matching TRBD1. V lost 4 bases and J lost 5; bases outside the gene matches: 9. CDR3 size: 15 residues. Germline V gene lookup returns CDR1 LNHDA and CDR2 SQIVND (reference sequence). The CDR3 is CASSTYWTGMYGYTF. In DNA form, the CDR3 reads TGTGCCAGTAGTACCTACTGGACAGGGATGTATGGCTACACCTTC.

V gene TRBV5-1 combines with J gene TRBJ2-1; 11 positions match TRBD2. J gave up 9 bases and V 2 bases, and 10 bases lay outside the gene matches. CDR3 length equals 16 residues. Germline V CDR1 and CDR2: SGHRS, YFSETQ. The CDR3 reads CASSLTASGGMSEQFF. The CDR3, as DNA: TGCGCCAGCAGCTTAACCGCTAGCGGGGGGATGAGTGAGCAGTTCTTC.

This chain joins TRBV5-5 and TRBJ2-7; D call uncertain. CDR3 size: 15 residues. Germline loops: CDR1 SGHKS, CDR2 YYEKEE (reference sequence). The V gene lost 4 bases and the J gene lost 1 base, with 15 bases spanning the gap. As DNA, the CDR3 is TGTGCCAGCAGCGAGGCAGTTGGTTTTTCCTACGAGCAGTACTTC. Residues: CASSEAVGFSYEQYF.

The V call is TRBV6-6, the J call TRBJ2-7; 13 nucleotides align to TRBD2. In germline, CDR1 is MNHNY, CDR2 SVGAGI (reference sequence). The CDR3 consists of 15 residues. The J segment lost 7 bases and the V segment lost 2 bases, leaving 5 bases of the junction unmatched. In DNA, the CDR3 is TGTGCCAGCAGTTACCGACTAGCGGGAGGTGGGGAGCAGTACTTC. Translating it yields CASSYRLAGGGEQYF.

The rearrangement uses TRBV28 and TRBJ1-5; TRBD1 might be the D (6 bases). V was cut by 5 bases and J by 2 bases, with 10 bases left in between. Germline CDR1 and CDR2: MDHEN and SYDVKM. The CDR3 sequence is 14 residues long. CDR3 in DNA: TGTGCCAGCAGTACAGGGAGTGGCAATCAGCCCCAGCATTTT. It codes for CASSTGSGNQPQHF.

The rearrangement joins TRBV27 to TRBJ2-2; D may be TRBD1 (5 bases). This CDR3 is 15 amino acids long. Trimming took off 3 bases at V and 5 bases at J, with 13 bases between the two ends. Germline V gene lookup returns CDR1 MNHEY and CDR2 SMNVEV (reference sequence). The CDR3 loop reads CASSFQGSRTGELFF. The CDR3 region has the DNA TGTGCCAGCAGTTTCCAGGGCTCCAGGACCGGGGAGCTGTTTTTT.

The CDR3 region is CASSLTGLYGYTF. In DNA form, the CDR3 reads TGTGCCAGCAGTTTAACAGGTCTCTATGGCTACACCTTC. This chain links TRBV6-5 with TRBJ1-2; tentative D call: TRBD1 (5 bases). Between the trimmed V and J ends, which lost 4 bases and 4 bases, there was a span of 10 bases. Germline V gene lookup returns CDR1 MNHEY and CDR2 SVGAGI. CDR3 size: 13 residues.

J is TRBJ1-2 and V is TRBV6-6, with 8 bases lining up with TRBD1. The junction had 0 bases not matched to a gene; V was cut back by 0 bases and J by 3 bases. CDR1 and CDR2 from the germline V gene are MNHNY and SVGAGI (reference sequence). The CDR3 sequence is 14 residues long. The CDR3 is CASSYSGQDYGYTF. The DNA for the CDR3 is TGTGCCAGCAGTTACTCGGGACAGGACTATGGCTACACCTTC.

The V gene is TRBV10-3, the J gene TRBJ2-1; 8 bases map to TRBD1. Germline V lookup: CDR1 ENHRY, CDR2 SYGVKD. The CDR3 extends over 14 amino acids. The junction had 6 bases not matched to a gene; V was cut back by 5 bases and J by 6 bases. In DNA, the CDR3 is TGTGCCATCAGTTTCCAGGGGGCAGTCAATGAGCAGTTCTTC. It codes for CAISFQGAVNEQFF.

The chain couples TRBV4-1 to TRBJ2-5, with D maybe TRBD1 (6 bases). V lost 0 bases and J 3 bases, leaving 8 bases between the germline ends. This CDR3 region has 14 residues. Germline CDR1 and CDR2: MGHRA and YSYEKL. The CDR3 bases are TGCGCCAGCAGCCAAGAAGAGGGGGAAGAGACCCAGTACTTC. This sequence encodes CASSQEEGEETQYF.

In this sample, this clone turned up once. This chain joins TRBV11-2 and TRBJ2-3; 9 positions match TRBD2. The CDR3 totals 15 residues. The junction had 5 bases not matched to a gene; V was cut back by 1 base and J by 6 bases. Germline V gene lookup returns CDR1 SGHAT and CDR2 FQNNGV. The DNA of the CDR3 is TGTGCCAGCAGCTTAGGGGGCGGGGGGGCGGATACGCAGTATTTT. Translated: CASSLGGGGADTQYF.